One and the same sample provided the 5 T cell receptor beta chains below, sequenced in a study of identical twins (dated by TCRdb to the mid-2010s). The library was generated by 5' RACE. Instrument on record: Illumina HiSeq 2000. TCRdb passed the public sequencing reads through fastp at Q25 and MiXCR, retaining productive beta sequences. Entries that share a CDR3 protein sequence are merged under the most common genes and DNA. In this sample the table shows a few hundred thousand distinct CDR3 sequences, about 10% of which occur a single time. The biggest ten clones account for roughly 8.7% of the sample. The sample consisted of naive T cells sorted from blood. The sample's cell subset or site label, in plain terms: cells isolated with a human naive T-cell isolation kit. The source is a woman between 50 and 59 years old in good health.

This clonotype was counted a few times. This chain uses TRBV6-2 or TRBV6-3 with TRBJ2-7, with 7 bases matching TRBD1. The CDR3 length is 13 residues. Trimming took 6 bases from V and 2 from J; bases not matched to a gene: 4. Germline assignment: CDR1 MNHEY and CDR2 SVGEGT. The CDR3 reads CASRNGQAYEQYV. The CDR3 nucleotides are TGTGCCAGCAGAAACGGACAGGCCTACGAGCAGTACGTC.

V is TRBV7-3 and J is TRBJ2-2, with 9 bases lining up with TRBD1. Germline V lookup: CDR1 SGHTA, CDR2 FQGTGA. J lost 5 bases, V lost 5 bases, and 0 bases had no gene match. The CDR3 has 13 amino acids. CDR3 sequence (DNA): TGTGCCAGCAGCGGGACAGGGACCGGGGAGCTGTTTTTT. Amino acid sequence: CASSGTGTGELFF.

This clonotype was found many times. The CDR3 region has the DNA TGTGCCACCAGTGACTCAGGGGGCAGGGCAGATACGCAGTATTTT. This sequence encodes CATSDSGGRADTQYF. V gene TRBV24-1 combines with J gene TRBJ2-3; TRBD1 aligns across 8 bases. The CDR3 is 15 residues long. The germline CDR1 and CDR2 sequences are KGHDR and SFDVKD. Losses at the gene ends were 4 bases for V and 4 bases for J; bases not matched to a gene: 6.

This clonotype was counted a few times. CDR3 sequence reads: CASAPGQNTDTQYF. The CDR3 nucleotides read TGCGCCAGTGCCCCGGGCCAGAACACAGATACGCAGTATTTT. The V gene is TRBV5-1, the J gene TRBJ2-3, with D uncertain. The length of the CDR3 is 14 residues. The germline V gene encodes CDR1 SGHRS and CDR2 YFSETQ. V was shortened by 8 bases and J by 2 bases, with 15 bases between the two germline ends.

This clonotype showed up just a few times. The rearrangement joins TRBV29-1 to TRBJ1-1; D not certain. V dropped 7 bases and J dropped 1 base, with 10 bases sitting between them. This CDR3 region has 12 residues. Germline values: CDR1 SQVTM, CDR2 ANQGSEA. In DNA form, the CDR3 reads TGCAGCGCCACAGACGGGAACACTGAAGCTTTCTTT. This encodes CSATDGNTEAFF.